The 30 T cell receptor beta chains presented below share a single source sample, sequenced in a study of regulatory T cells in long-lasting Graves disease. As to time point: newly diagnosed GD, antithyroid drugs for less than 3 months. The authors made the TCR library using RNA they extracted from PBMCs. Building the TCR beta libraries relied on iRepertoire HTBI primers, and CDR3 regions underwent Arm-PCR. TCRdb itself ran the multiplex PCR reads through MiXCR, one entry per CDR3 protein. The sample has roughly 350,000 distinct CDR3 sequences, approximately 15% seen once. These same records also appear under a second study, on T cells in Graves' hyperthyroidism and ophthalmopathy.

This sample comprised peripheral blood mononuclear cells (PBMCs), obtained at new diagnosis, from a patient treated with antithyroid drugs. Receptors were obtained from a man aged 35 to 55 with Graves disease.

To note about this clonotype: A read error is possible here, since a much larger clone lies one base away. This rearrangement joins TRBV6-1 to TRBJ2-1, with D maybe TRBD2 (6 bases). V was clipped by 4 bases and J by 3 bases, with 10 bases between them. The CDR3 spans 14 residues. Germline V gene sequence: CDR1 MNHNS, CDR2 SASEGT. CDR3 DNA: TGTGCCAGCAGTGGCCGGGACTTCTACAATGAGCAGTTCTTC. Its translation is CASSGRDFYNEQFF.

This clonotype was detected ten times or more. CDR3: CASNQVRAPYSNQPQHF. CDR3 DNA sequence: TGTGCCAGCAATCAAGTGAGGGCCCCTTATAGCAATCAGCCCCAGCATTTT. The rearrangement links TRBV28 to TRBJ1-5; D not resolved. The CDR3 contains 17 residues. The V gene's germline CDR1 is MDHEN and CDR2 SYDVKM. With 7 bases removed from V and 0 bases from J, the gap between germline ends came to 19 bases.

Notes on this clonotype: This likely reflects a read error, since a far larger clone is one base away. V and J are TRBV20-1 and TRBJ2-7; 8 nucleotides match TRBD1. V lost 5 bases to trimming and J lost 7 bases; unmatched junction nucleotides: 19. Germline CDR1 and CDR2: DFQATT and SNEGSKA (reference sequence). This CDR3 comprises 16 residues. The CDR3 here is CSAEGETGALYNEQYF. CDR3 nucleotide sequence: TGCAGTGCTGAGGGGGAGACAGGGGCTCTCTACAATGAGCAGTACTTC.

This clonotype was recorded at least ten times. V is TRBV7-2 and J is TRBJ1-4; TRBD1 agrees at 9 bases. CDR3 length: 14 amino acids. V was clipped by 5 bases and J by 7 bases; unmatched bases: 5. From germline, CDR1 is SGHTA and CDR2 FQGNSA. CDR3 region: CASSDRGGGEKLFF. The CDR3 region has the DNA TGTGCCAGCAGCGACAGGGGGGGCGGTGAAAAACTGTTTTTT.

Points on this clonotype: A junction boundary mismatches the germline segment, possibly from a read error. The chain uses TRBV20-1 and TRBJ2-2; TRBD2 aligns across 16 bases. Germline V CDR1 and CDR2: DFQATT, SNEGSKA (reference sequence). The CDR3 is 18 amino acids. The CDR3 spells CSTRPGLAGGHGFGELFF. DNA for the CDR3: TGCAGTACTAGGCCGGGACTAGCGGGGGGGCACGGTTTCGGGGAGCTGTTTTTT.

This clonotype showed up many times. A read error may produce the germline difference seen at one junction end. The chain links TRBV5-1 to TRBJ2-5, with a possible D match to TRBD1 (6 bases). This CDR3 is 15 amino acids long. The V gene's germline CDR1 is SGHRS and CDR2 YFSETQ. CDR3 in amino acids: CASSALGQYQETQYF. In nucleotides, the CDR3 is TGTGCCAGCAGCGCCCTCGGACAGTACCAAGAGACCCAGTACTTC.

This clonotype appeared many times. This chain joins TRBV5-1 and TRBJ2-3; 10 nucleotides line up with TRBD2. The CDR3 consists of 16 residues. V dropped 0 bases and J dropped 6; count of bases not matched to a gene: 7. CDR1 SGHRS and CDR2 YFSETQ come from the germline V gene. As DNA, the CDR3 is TGCGCCAGCAGCTTGGCCCAAGCGGGGGGGACGGATACGCAGTATTTT. It specifies CASSLAQAGGTDTQYF.

This clonotype was picked up many times. The chain combines TRBV11-2 with TRBJ2-1; TRBD2 matches 9 bases. Germline V gives CDR1 SGHAT, CDR2 FQNNGV. CDR3 length: 15 residues. J lost 5 bases, V lost 2 bases, and 4 bases had no gene match. Here the CDR3 reads CASSLLRGGDNEQFF. Here the CDR3 DNA reads TGTGCCAGCAGCTTATTGCGGGGGGGGGACAATGAGCAGTTCTTC. The entire variable domain, with the rest obtained from reference TRBV11-2 and TRBJ2-1, is as follows: EAGVAQSPRYKIIEKRQSVAFWCNPISGHATLYWYQQILGQGPKLLIQFQNNGVVDDSQLPKDRFSAERLKGVDSTLKIQPAKLEDSAVYLCASSLLRGGDNEQFFGPGTRLTVL.

As regards this clonotype: This sequence may be a read error, since a much larger clone differs from it by one base. The chain couples TRBV10-1 to TRBJ2-1; the D gene could be TRBD1 or TRBD2 (5 bases each). The germline V gene encodes CDR1 WNHNN and CDR2 SYGVQD (reference sequence). This CDR3 spans 14 amino acids. Trimming shortened V by 0 bases and J by 5 bases, and 8 bases separated the two germline ends. The CDR3 region has the DNA TGCGCCAGCAGTGAGTCGTTGGGGGACAATGAGCAGTTCTTC. As protein: CASSESLGDNEQFF.

The chain is built from TRBV7-9 and TRBJ1-3; D not certain. The germline gives CDR1 SEHNR, CDR2 FQNEAQ (reference sequence). This CDR3 spans 14 amino acids. Between the trimmed V and J ends, which lost 3 bases and 3 bases, there was a span of 9 bases. CDR3 residues: CASSFGLGGNTIYF. The CDR3 DNA reads TGTGCCAGCAGCTTCGGACTAGGTGGAAACACCATATATTTT.

The sample holds many counts of this clonotype. The rearrangement uses TRBV11-2 and TRBJ1-2; the match to TRBD1 covers 8 bases. The CDR3 length is 14 residues. The V gene end was trimmed by 4 bases and the J gene end by 4 bases; junction bases not matched to a gene: 5. Germline V gene lookup returns CDR1 SGHAT and CDR2 FQNNGV. CDR3: CASSSNRGAYGYTF. The CDR3 DNA reads as TGTGCCAGCAGCTCGAACAGGGGGGCCTATGGCTACACCTTC.

This clonotype has at least ten counts. The V gene is TRBV5-5, the J gene TRBJ1-1; the D gene is possibly TRBD1 (5 bases). V was trimmed by 0 bases and J by 4 bases, leaving 7 bases between them. Germline CDR1 reads SGHKS; CDR2 reads YYEKEE (reference sequence). The CDR3 is 13 amino acids. DNA for the CDR3: TGTGCCAGCAGCTTGGCAGGGACCACTGAAGCTTTCTTT. Encoded protein: CASSLAGTTEAFF.

This clonotype showed up many times. The chain uses TRBV6-1 and TRBJ1-1; TRBD1 might be the D (6 bases). CDR3 length: 17 residues. The V end lost 0 bases, the J end lost 1 base, and 15 bases lay between the germline ends. Germline CDR1 MNHNS, CDR2 SASEGT. CDR3 DNA: TGTGCCAGCAGTGAAGCGGGCCAGTGGGGGCCGAACACTGAAGCTTTCTTT. This translates into CASSEAGQWGPNTEAFF.

Turning to this clonotype: A much larger clonotype is one base distant, so this may be a read error. The genes are TRBV3-1 and TRBJ2-2, with D hard to call. Looked up from germline, CDR1 is LGHDT and CDR2 is YNNKEL (reference sequence). The CDR3 has 16 residues. As DNA, the CDR3 is TGTGCCGGCAGCCAAGTGTATCCAACGAACACCGGGGAGCTGTTTTTT. Its translation is CAGSQVYPTNTGELFF.

The chain couples TRBV5-1 to TRBJ2-1; no definite D call. Trimming removed 0 bases from V and 8 bases from J, with 15 bases in between. This CDR3 is 15 amino acids long. In germline, CDR1 is SGHRS, CDR2 YFSETQ. This CDR3 is CASSLGPINGDEQFF. Written as DNA, the CDR3 is TGCGCCAGCAGCTTGGGTCCCATCAATGGAGATGAGCAGTTCTTC.

Points on this clonotype: This may be a read error: a much more frequent sequence differs by one nucleotide. DNA of the CDR3: TGCAGTGCTAGAGATTGGGTCAATGAGCAGTTCTTC. Translated: CSARDWVNEQFF. This chain links TRBV20-1 with TRBJ2-1; D is unresolved. CDR1 is DFQATT and CDR2 is SNEGSKA in the germline V gene (reference sequence). With 0 bases removed from V and 6 bases from J, the gap between germline ends came to 6 bases. The length of the CDR3 is 12 residues.

This clonotype was seen only a few times. The chain recombines TRBV5-1 with TRBJ1-3; TRBD1 might be the D (5 bases). The CDR3 is made up of 15 amino acids. V lost 1 base and J 4 bases, leaving 12 bases between the germline ends. Germline CDR1 SGHRS, CDR2 YFSETQ. CDR3 residues: CASSLSSGRGNTIYF. The CDR3 DNA follows: TGCGCCAGCAGCTTGTCTTCGGGACGCGGAAACACCATATATTTT.

This clonotype appeared a few times. The V call is TRBV7-9, the J call TRBJ2-4; 8 bases match TRBD1. The V and J ends lost 4 bases and 6 bases, in that order; junction bases with no gene match: 5. Germline values: CDR1 SEHNR, CDR2 FQNEAQ (reference sequence). The CDR3 loop spans 14 amino acids. Here the CDR3 DNA reads TGTGCCAGCAGCTCGGGACAGGAAGGAAACATTCAGTACTTC. Its translation is CASSSGQEGNIQYF.

This clonotype was picked up many times. This chain uses TRBV4-1 with TRBJ1-2; 7 nucleotides agree with TRBD1. This CDR3 is 14 amino acids long. Germline V gene sequence: CDR1 MGHRA, CDR2 YSYEKL. V lost 1 base to trimming and J lost 4 bases; unmatched junction nucleotides: 3. As DNA, the CDR3 is TGCGCCAGCAGCCAAGCTCGGGACAGCTATGGCTACACCTTC. Residues: CASSQARDSYGYTF.

There are many counts of this clonotype. This chain uses TRBV2 with TRBJ2-7; 14 bases match TRBD2. CDR3 size: 23 residues. V lost 7 bases to trimming and J lost 5 bases; unmatched junction nucleotides: 31. Looked up from germline, CDR1 is SNHLY and CDR2 is FYNNEI. The CDR3 DNA reads as TGTGCCAGCAATACGAACAGGGTTTGGGAAACGACTAGCGGGGGGGCTACGATCCACGAGCAGTACTTC. Its protein product is CASNTNRVWETTSGGATIHEQYF.

There are many counts of this clonotype. The rearrangement uses TRBV18 and TRBJ2-1; no clear D. Germline lookup yields CDR1 KGHSH and CDR2 LQKENI. The CDR3 is made up of 13 amino acids. With 0 bases removed from V and 9 bases from J, the gap between germline ends came to 9 bases. The CDR3 DNA follows: TGTGCCAGCTCACCACCCGTACAAACTGAGCAGTTCTTC. Translated, it gives CASSPPVQTEQFF.

The chain couples TRBV18 to TRBJ1-1, with TRBD1 identical over 10 bases. The CDR3 runs to 14 residues. Trimming removed 3 bases from V and 3 bases from J; junction bases left unmatched: 1. The germline V gene encodes CDR1 KGHSH and CDR2 LQKENI. The CDR3, as DNA: TGTGCCAGCTCACCGGGACAGGGGCACACTGAAGCTTTCTTT. It is translated as CASSPGQGHTEAFF.

The V call is TRBV7-9, the J call TRBJ2-3, with D hard to call. Germline CDR1 SEHNR, CDR2 FQNEAQ (reference sequence). V dropped 1 base and J dropped 2 bases, with 7 bases sitting between them. The CDR3 consists of 14 residues. For the CDR3, the DNA is TGTGCCAGCAGCTTAGAGCTTCCCACAGATACGCAGTATTTT. This encodes CASSLELPTDTQYF.

This clonotype showed up many times. The chain joins TRBV6-1 to TRBJ2-5, with 11 bases identical to TRBD1. V lost 9 bases to trimming and J lost 5 bases; unmatched junction nucleotides: 8. The CDR3 covers 14 residues. Germline V gene sequence: CDR1 MNHNS, CDR2 SASEGT. CDR3 sequence reads: CASQWTGGSETQYF. DNA for the CDR3: TGTGCCAGTCAATGGACAGGGGGCTCGGAGACCCAGTACTTC.

This clonotype has just a few counts. This rearrangement joins TRBV12-3 or TRBV12-4 to TRBJ1-2; D is possibly TRBD1 (5 bases). V lost 2 bases to trimming and J lost 2 bases, with 9 bases between them. The CDR3 loop spans 14 amino acids. The CDR3 sequence is CASSLRKGNYGYTF. CDR3 sequence (DNA): TGTGCCAGCAGTTTAAGGAAGGGGAACTATGGCTACACCTTC.

This clonotype showed up many times. The chain has TRBV12-3 or TRBV12-4 and TRBJ2-5; 8 bases align to TRBD2. After removal of 7 bases from V and 5 bases from J, the junction contained 6 bases not matched to a gene. The CDR3 has 13 residues. CDR3 coding DNA: TGTGCCAGCACCCAGGGCGGGGGGGAGACCCAGTACTTC. Translating it yields CASTQGGGETQYF.

There are a few counts of this clonotype. This chain uses TRBV12-3 or TRBV12-4 with TRBJ1-1, with 7 bases identical to TRBD1. Trimming removed 7 bases from V and 3 bases from J; junction bases left unmatched: 14. The CDR3 is 16 amino acids. The DNA of the CDR3 is TGTGCCAGCACGCGGGGCAGGGGGGCGGACTACACTGAAGCTTTCTTT. Residues: CASTRGRGADYTEAFF.

CDR3 in DNA: TGTGCCAGCAGTTACGGGTCGACCGGGGAGCTGTTTTTT. This sequence encodes CASSYGSTGELFF. This chain uses TRBV6-2 or TRBV6-3 with TRBJ2-2; D is uncertain. This CDR3 is 13 amino acids long. The ends were cut back, 2 bases at V and 5 bases at J, with 6 bases in the middle. CDR1 and CDR2 from the germline V gene are MNHEY and SVGEGT.

The V call is TRBV6-1, the J call TRBJ2-6, with D perhaps TRBD1 (6 bases). V lost 4 bases to trimming and J lost 2 bases, with 6 bases between them. Germline V gene sequence: CDR1 MNHNS, CDR2 SASEGT. The CDR3 has 14 residues. Here the CDR3 reads CASSAGAGANVLTF. The CDR3 bases are TGTGCCAGCAGTGCAGGGGCTGGGGCCAACGTCCTGACTTTC.

As concerns this clonotype: This sequence may be a read error, since a much larger clone differs from it by one base. The rearrangement uses TRBV11-3 and TRBJ2-3, with TRBD2 matching over 9 bases. V shed 1 base and J 4 bases; nucleotides not matched to a gene: 6. This CDR3 spans 16 amino acids. Germline CDR1 reads SGHNT; CDR2 reads YENEEA. In DNA, the CDR3 is TGTGCCAGCAGCTTAGTAGGGACTAGCAGGCCAGATACGCAGTATTTT. Residues: CASSLVGTSRPDTQYF.